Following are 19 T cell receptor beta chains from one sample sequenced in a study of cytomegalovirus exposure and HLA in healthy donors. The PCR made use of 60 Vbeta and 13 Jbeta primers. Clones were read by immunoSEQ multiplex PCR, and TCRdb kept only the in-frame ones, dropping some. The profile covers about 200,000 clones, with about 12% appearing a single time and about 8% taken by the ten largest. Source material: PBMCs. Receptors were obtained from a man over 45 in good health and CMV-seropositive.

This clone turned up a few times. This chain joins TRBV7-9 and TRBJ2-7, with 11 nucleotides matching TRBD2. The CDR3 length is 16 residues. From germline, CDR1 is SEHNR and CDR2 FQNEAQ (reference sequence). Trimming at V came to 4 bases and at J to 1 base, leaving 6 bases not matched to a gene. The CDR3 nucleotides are TGTGCCAGCAGCTCCGACCTAGCGGGGGGATCCTACGAGCAGTACGTC. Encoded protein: CASSSDLAGGSYEQYV.

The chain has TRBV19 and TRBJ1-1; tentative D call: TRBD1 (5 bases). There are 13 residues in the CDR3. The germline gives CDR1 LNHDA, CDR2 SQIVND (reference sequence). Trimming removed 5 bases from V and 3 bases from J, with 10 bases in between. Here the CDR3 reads CASSVGGDTEAFF. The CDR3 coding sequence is TGTGCCAGTAGTGTGGGAGGGGACACTGAAGCTTTCTTT.

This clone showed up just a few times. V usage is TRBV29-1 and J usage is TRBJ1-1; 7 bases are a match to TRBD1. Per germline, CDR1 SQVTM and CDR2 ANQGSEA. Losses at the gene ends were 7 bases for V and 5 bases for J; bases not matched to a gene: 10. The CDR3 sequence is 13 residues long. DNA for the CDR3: TGCAGCGACTTACAGGGGTCAAGAACTGAAGCTTTCTTT. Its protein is CSDLQGSRTEAFF.

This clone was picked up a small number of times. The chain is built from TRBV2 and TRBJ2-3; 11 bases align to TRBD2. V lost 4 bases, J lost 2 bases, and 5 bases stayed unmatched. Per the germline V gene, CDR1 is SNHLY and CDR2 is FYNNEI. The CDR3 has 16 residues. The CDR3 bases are TGTGCCAGCAGTGCACGACTAGCGGGGCACACAGATACGCAGTATTTT. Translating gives CASSARLAGHTDTQYF.

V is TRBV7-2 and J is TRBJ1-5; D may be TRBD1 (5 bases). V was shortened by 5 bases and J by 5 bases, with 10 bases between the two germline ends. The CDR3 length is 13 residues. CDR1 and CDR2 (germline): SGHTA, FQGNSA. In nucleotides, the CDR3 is TGTGCCAGCAGCGGGGCACGGTATCAGCCCCAGCATTTT. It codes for CASSGARYQPQHF.

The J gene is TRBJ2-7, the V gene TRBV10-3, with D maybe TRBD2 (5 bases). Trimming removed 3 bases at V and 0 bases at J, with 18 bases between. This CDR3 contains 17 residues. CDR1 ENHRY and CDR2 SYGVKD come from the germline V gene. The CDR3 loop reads CAISDDYSSASSYEQYV. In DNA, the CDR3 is TGTGCCATCAGTGACGACTACAGCTCAGCTAGCTCCTACGAGCAGTACGTC.

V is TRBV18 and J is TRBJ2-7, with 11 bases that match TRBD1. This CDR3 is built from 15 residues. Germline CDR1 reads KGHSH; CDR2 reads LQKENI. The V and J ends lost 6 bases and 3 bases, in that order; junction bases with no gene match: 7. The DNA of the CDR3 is TGTGCCAGCTCCCCGGGGACAGGGGGAGTCTACGAGCAGTACTTC. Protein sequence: CASSPGTGGVYEQYF.

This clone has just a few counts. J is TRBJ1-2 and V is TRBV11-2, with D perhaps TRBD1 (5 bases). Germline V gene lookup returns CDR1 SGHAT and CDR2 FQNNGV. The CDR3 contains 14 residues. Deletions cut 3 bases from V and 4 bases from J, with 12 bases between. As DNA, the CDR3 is TGTGCCAGCAGCTTTGACAGACCCCCCTATGGCTACACCTTC. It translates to CASSFDRPPYGYTF.

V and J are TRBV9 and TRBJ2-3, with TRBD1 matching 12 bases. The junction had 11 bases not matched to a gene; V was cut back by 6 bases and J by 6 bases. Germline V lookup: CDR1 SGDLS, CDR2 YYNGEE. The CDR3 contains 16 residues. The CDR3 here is CASTEGQGAKWDTQYF. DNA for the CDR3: TGTGCCAGCACCGAGGGACAGGGGGCGAAATGGGATACGCAGTATTTT. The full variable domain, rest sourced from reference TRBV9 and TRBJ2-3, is DSGVTQTPKHLITATGQRVTLRCSPRSGDLSVYWYQQSLDQGLQFLIQYYNGEERAKGNILERFSAQQFPDLHSELNLSSLELGDSALYFCASTEGQGAKWDTQYFGPGTRLTVL.

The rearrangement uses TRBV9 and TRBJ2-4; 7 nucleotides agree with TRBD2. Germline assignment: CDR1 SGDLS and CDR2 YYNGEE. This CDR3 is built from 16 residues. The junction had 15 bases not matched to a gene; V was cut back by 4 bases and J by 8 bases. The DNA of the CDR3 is TGTGCCAGCAGCTCGCCCCCCGGGGGGACGAGGGACATTCAGTACTTC. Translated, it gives CASSSPPGGTRDIQYF.

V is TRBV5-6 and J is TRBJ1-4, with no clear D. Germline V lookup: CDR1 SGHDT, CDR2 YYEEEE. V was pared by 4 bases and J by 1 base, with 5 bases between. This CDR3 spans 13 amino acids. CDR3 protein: CASSRGTNEKLFF. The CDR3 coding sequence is TGTGCCAGCAGCCGGGGAACTAATGAAAAACTGTTTTTT.

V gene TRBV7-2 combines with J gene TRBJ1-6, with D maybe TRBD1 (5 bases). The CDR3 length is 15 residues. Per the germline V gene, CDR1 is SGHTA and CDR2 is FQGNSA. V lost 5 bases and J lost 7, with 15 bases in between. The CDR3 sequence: CASSISGTPNSPLHF. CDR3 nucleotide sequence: TGTGCCAGCAGCATTAGTGGGACTCCCAATTCACCCCTCCACTTT.

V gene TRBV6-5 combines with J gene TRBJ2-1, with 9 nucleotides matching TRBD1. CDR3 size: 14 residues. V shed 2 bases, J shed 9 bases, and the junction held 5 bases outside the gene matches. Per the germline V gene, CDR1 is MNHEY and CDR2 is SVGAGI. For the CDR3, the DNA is TGTGCCAGCAGTTACGGGACAGGGACCAGTGAGCAGTTCTTC. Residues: CASSYGTGTSEQFF.

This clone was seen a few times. CDR3 loop: CSVAPGTGMNQPQHF. CDR3 bases: TGCAGCGTTGCGCCCGGGACAGGGATGAATCAGCCCCAGCATTTT. The J gene is TRBJ1-5, the V gene TRBV29-1, with 9 nucleotides matching TRBD1. The CDR3 contains 15 residues. CDR1 is SQVTM, CDR2 ANQGSEA, per germline. The J segment lost 4 bases and the V segment lost 4 bases, leaving 8 bases of the junction unmatched.

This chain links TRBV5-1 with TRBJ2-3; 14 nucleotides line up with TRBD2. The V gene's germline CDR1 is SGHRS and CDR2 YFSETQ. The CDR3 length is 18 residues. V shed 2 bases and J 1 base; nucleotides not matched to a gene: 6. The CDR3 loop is CASSLVPGLAGGTDTQYF. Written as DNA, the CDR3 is TGCGCCAGCAGCTTAGTCCCGGGACTAGCGGGGGGCACAGATACGCAGTATTTT. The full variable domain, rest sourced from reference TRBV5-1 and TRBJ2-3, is KAGVTQTPRYLIKTRGQQVTLSCSPISGHRSVSWYQQTPGQGLQFLFEYFSETQRNKGNFPGRFSGRQFSNSRSEMNVSTLELGDSALYLCASSLVPGLAGGTDTQYFGPGTRLTVL.

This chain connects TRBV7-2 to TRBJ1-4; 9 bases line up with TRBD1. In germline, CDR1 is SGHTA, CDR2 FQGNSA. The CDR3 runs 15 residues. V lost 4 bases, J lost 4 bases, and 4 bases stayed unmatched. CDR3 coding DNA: TGTGCCAGCAGCTCGACAGGGGGTTTTAATGAAAAACTGTTTTTT. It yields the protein CASSSTGGFNEKLFF.

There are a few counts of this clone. The CDR3 nucleotides are TGTGCCACCTCGGGGTCAGCTTACGAGCAGTACGTC. It codes for CATSGSAYEQYV. The chain is built from TRBV2 and TRBJ2-7; maybe TRBD2 (5 bases). Trimming stripped 10 bases from V and 4 bases from J, with 14 bases between. From germline, CDR1 is SNHLY and CDR2 FYNNEI. The CDR3 runs to 12 residues.

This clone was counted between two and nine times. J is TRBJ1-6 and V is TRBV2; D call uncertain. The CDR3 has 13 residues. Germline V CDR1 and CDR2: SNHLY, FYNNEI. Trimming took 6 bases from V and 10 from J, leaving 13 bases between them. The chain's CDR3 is CASRDPRASPLHF. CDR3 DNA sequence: TGTGCCAGCAGGGACCCGAGGGCCTCACCCCTCCACTTT.

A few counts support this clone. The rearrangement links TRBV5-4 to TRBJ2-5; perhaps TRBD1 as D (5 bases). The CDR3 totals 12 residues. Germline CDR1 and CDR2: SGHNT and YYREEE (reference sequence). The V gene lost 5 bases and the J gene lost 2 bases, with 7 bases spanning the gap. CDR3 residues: CASRGAQETQYF. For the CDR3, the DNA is TGTGCCAGCAGAGGGGCACAAGAGACCCAGTACTTC.